The present T cell receptor beta chain was sequenced within a study of T-cell memory formation after mild COVID-19. This clonotype was counted only a few times. Its antigen remains unknown. Study conclusions and caveats: Still unconfirmed is whether the second-wave clones peaking on day 37 recognized SARS-CoV-2. Mostly located in CM and EM were contracting CD4+ clones, with contracting CD8+ clones located in EMRA.

MiXCR, run by TCRdb on the 5' RACE reads, gives a single entry per CDR3 protein. This table has some 450,000 distinct CDR3 sequences, about 20% appearing once. This CDR3 contains 15 residues. The junction had 3 bases not matched to a gene; V was cut back by 4 bases and J by 1 base. Germline lookup yields CDR1 SGHVS and CDR2 FQNEAQ. The chain is built from TRBV7-8 and TRBJ1-5, with TRBD1 identical over 8 bases. What was sequenced was PBMCs or a T cell subset sorted from them (not recorded which). This receptor was taken from an adult woman who had mild COVID-19 (a few samples of this study predate the infection). Cell type and time point are not known. This CDR3 reads CASSSGGMSNQPQHF. DNA of the CDR3: TGTGCCAGCAGCTCAGGGGGCATGAGCAATCAGCCCCAGCATTTT.